Sequencing of this T cell receptor (beta chain) was carried out in a study of shared clonotypes between healthy human individuals. All the donors were Caucasian adults who lived in Nashville, Tennessee. CDR1 and CDR2 (germline): SGDLS, YYNGEE. Trimming stripped 0 bases from V and 4 bases from J, with 10 bases between. CDR3 length: 14 amino acids. Using immunoSEQ multiplex PCR, the repertoire was profiled, and TCRdb retains in-frame clones only, with some absent. The sample shows roughly 500,000 clones, 81% of them seen only once. The sequencing input was PBMCs. The receptor was isolated from a middle-aged woman in good health. Some clones in this sample may be carry-over from other donors' samples. This rearrangement joins TRBV9 to TRBJ1-2; D not certain. This CDR3 is CASSVGGNSYGYTF. DNA for the CDR3: TGTGCCAGCAGCGTAGGAGGTAATAGCTATGGCTACACCTTC.